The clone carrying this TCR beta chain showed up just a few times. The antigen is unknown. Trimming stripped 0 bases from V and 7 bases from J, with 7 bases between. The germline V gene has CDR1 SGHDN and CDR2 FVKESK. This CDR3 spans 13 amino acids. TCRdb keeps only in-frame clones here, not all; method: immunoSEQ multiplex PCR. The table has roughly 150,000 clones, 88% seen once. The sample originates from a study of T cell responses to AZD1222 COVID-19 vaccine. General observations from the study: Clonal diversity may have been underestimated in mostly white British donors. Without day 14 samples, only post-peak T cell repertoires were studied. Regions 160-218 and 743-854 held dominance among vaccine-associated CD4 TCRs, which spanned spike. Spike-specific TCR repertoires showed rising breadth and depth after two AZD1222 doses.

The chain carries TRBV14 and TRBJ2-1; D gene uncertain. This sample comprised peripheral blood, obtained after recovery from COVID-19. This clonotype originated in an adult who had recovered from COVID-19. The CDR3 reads CASSQDLQNEQFF. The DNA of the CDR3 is TGTGCCAGCAGCCAAGATCTACAAAATGAGCAGTTCTTC.